This T cell receptor (beta chain) emerged from a study of technical replicates of blood from a few donors. Deletions cut 4 bases from V and 0 bases from J, with 19 bases between. The CDR3 is 18 amino acids. Germline assignment: CDR1 MNHEY and CDR2 SMNVEV (reference sequence). Clones were read by immunoSEQ multiplex PCR, and TCRdb kept only the in-frame ones, dropping some. The repertoire includes 50,000 to 80,000 clones, 86% of them detected once, and about 4.9% sits in the top ten. Sequenced: PBMCs. The chain is built from TRBV27 and TRBJ2-4, with TRBD1 as a possible D gene (5 bases). The TCR sequence derives from a human donor in good health. Some clones in this sample may be carry-over from other donors' samples. CDR3 loop: CASSSKGTGLIAKNIQYF. CDR3 DNA: TGTGCCAGCAGTTCCAAAGGAACAGGATTGATAGCCAAAAACATTCAGTACTTC.